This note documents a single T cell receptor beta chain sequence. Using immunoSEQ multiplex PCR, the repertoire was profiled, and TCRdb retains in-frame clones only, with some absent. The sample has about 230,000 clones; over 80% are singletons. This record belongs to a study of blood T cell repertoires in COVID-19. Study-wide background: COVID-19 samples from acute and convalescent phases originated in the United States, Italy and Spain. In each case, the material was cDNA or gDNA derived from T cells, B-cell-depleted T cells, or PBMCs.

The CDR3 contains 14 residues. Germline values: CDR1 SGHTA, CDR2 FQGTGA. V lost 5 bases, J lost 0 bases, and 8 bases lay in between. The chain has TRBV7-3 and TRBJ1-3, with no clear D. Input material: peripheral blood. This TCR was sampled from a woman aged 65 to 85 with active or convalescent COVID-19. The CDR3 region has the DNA TGTGCCAGCAGCGACTCGAGCTCTGGAAACACCATATATTTT. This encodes CASSDSSSGNTIYF.